These T cell receptor beta chains were read from a single sample in a study of cytomegalovirus exposure and HLA in healthy donors. Measured with immunoSEQ multiplex PCR; TCRdb has only the in-frame clones, and not every one. Of under 200,000 clones in the sample, about 75% were seen once. Sequencing used PBMCs. The receptors here all came from a man between 18 and 29 years old in good health and CMV-seronegative. Each CDR3 is given with its conserved first and last residue.

J gene,V gene,CDR3 protein
TRBJ2-4,TRBV13,CAVGEAKNIQYF
TRBJ2-3,TRBV7-2,CASSLALGLAANAQYF
TRBJ1-5,TRBV6-6,CASSGQGGNQPQHF
TRBJ2-7,TRBV14,CASSPLAGGPPSSF
TRBJ1-3,TRBV4-1,CASSQEEQGPGNTIYF
TRBJ2-7,TRBV18,CASSQIAGGPGPYEQYF
TRBJ2-7,TRBV10-3,CAISEGRTSGSYEQYF
TRBJ1-2,TRBV7-9,CASSEAATNYGYTF
TRBJ2-3,TRBV7-2,CASSPRGSADTQYF
TRBJ2-1,TRBV19,CASSRWEWYNEQFF
TRBJ2-1,TRBV13,CASSLRLAAYNEQFF
TRBJ2-1,TRBV6-5,CASRVTAGTYNEQFF
TRBJ1-1,TRBV7-9,CASSLPGGNTEAFF
TRBJ2-1,TRBV7-2,CASSPGQDYNEQFF
TRBJ1-1,TRBV19,CASSKLGQGYTEAFF
TRBJ1-1,TRBV9,CASSPRSMNTEAFF